The 2 T cell receptor beta chains presented below share a single source sample, sequenced in a study of a mutant IDH1 vaccine in newly diagnosed glioma. Clones were sequenced by immunoSEQ multiplex PCR, and TCRdb holds only the in-frame ones, with some missing. Of about 64,000 clones detected, around 84% appear once; the ten largest clones hold approximately 10%. Which antigens these TCRs recognize remains unknown. Time point in this sample: week 11, during vaccination. A single vaccine dose contained 300 ug of mutant IDH1 20-mer peptide, and topical imiquimod was used with it. The specimen comprised PBMCs, sampled from a glioma patient whose treatment included an IDH1 peptide vaccine. These receptors all stem from a woman in her fifties or sixties with glioma.

This chain links TRBV21-1 with TRBJ1-4; TRBD1 is taken as the D call from the table, unchecked against the DNA. TRBV21-1 is reported as a pseudogene. The CDR3 has 14 residues. CDR3 DNA sequence: TGTGCCAGCCGCGAAAGGGGTAACAGTGAAAAACTGTTTTTT. The encoded protein is CASRERGNSEKLFF.

The chain couples TRBV5-1 to TRBJ1-1; D ambiguous. Germline CDR1 reads SGHRS; CDR2 reads YFSETQ. The CDR3 sequence is 14 residues long. V was pared by 0 bases and J by 5 bases, with 11 bases between. This CDR3 is CASSLEIPGTEAFF. The CDR3 DNA is TGCGCCAGCAGCTTGGAGATTCCGGGGACTGAAGCTTTCTTT.